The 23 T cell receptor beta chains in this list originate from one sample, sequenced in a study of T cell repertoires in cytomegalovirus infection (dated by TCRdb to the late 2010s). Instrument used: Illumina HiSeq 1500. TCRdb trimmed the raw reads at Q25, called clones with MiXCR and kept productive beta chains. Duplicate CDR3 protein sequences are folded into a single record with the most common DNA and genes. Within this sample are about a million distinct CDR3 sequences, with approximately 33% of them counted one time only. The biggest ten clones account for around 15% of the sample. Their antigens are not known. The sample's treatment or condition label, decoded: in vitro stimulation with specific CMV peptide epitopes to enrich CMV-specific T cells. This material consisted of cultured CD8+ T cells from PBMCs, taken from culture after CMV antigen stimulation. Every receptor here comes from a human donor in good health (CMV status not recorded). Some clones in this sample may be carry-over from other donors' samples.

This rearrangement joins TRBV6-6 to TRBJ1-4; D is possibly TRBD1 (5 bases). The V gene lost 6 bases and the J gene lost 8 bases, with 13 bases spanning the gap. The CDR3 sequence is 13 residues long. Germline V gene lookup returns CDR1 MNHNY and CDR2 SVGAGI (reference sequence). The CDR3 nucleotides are TGTGCCAGCAGACCTGGACACTTAGAAAAACTGTTTTTT. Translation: CASRPGHLEKLFF.

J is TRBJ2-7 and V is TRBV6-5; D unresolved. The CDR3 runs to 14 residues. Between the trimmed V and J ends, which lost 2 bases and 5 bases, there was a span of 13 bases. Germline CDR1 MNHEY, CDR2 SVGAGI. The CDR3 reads CASSYGQVGDEQYF. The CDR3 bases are TGTGCCAGCAGTTACGGGCAGGTTGGCGACGAGCAGTACTTC.

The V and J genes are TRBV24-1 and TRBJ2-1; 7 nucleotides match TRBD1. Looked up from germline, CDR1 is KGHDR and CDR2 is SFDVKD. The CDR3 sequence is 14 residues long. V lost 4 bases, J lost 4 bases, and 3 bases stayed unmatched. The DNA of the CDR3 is TGTGCCACCAGTGACTCGGGACAGTACAATGAGCAGTTCTTC. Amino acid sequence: CATSDSGQYNEQFF.

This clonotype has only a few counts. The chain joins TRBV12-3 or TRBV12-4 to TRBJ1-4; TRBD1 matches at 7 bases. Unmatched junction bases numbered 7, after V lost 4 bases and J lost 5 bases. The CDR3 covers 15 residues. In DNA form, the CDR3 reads TGTGCCAGCAGTTCCCGGGACAGAGTGAATGAAAAACTGTTTTTT. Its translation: CASSSRDRVNEKLFF.

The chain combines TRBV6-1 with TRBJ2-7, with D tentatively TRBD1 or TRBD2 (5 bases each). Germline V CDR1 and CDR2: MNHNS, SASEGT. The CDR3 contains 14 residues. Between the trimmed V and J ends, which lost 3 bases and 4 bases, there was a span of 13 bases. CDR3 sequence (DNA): TGTGCCAGCAGTGATCCCGGGACGAGTTACGAGCAGTACGTC. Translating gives CASSDPGTSYEQYV.

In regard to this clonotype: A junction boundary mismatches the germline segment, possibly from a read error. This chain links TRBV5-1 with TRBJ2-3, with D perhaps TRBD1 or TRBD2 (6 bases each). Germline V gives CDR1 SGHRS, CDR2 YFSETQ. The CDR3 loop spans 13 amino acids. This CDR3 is CASSFRGGDTQYF. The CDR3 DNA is TGTGCCAGCAGCTTCAGGGGAGGAGATACGCAGTATTTT.

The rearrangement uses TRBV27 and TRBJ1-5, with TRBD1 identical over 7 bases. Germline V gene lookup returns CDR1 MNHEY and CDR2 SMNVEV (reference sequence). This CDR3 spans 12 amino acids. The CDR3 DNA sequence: TGTACCACACGGACAGGAGGTCAGCCCCAGCATTTT. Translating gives CTTRTGGQPQHF.

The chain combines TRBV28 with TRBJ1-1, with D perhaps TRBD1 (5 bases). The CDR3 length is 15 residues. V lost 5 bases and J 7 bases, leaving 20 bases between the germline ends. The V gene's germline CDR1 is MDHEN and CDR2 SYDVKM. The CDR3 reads CASSALRGTGGEAFF. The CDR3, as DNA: TGTGCCAGCAGTGCCCTTCGCGGGACCGGCGGTGAAGCTTTCTTT.

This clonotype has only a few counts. In nucleotides, the CDR3 is TGTGCCAGCAGTGAAAAGAGAGGGATCGGGACTCTCCGGGGCCAGCCCCAGCATTTT. It specifies CASSEKRGIGTLRGQPQHF. The V call is TRBV2, the J call TRBJ1-5; tentatively, D is TRBD1 (5 bases). CDR1 and CDR2 (germline): SNHLY, FYNNEI. This CDR3 is built from 19 residues. With 2 bases removed from V and 7 bases from J, the gap between germline ends came to 27 bases. Combining the CDR3 with reference TRBV2 and TRBJ1-5 gives the whole variable domain EPEVTQTPSHQVTQMGQEVILRCVPISNHLYFYWYRQILGQKVEFLVSFYNNEISEKSEIFDDQFSVERPDGSNFTLKIRSTKLEDSAMYFCASSEKRGIGTLRGQPQHFGDGTRLSIL.

The CDR3 sequence: CASSPEQGGKAYNSPLHF. The CDR3 coding sequence is TGTGCCAGCAGCCCCGAGCAGGGCGGGAAGGCCTATAATTCACCCCTCCACTTT. The V gene is TRBV7-6, the J gene TRBJ1-6, with a weak D call TRBD1 (5 bases). This CDR3 comprises 18 residues. The V end lost 5 bases, the J end lost 2 bases, and 19 bases lay between the germline ends. Germline CDR1 reads SGHVS; CDR2 reads FNYEAQ.

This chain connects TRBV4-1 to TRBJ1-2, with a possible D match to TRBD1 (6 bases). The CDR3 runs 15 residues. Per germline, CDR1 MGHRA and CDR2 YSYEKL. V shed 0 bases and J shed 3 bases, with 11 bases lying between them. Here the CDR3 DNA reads TGCGCCAGCAGCCAAGAAGGGGGGGGAGACTATGGCTACACCTTC. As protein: CASSQEGGGDYGYTF.

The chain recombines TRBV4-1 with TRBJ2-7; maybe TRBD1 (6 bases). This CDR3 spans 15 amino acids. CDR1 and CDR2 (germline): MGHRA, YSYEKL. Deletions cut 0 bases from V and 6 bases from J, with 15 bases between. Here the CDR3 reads CASSQENRETLEQYF. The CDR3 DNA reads TGCGCCAGCAGCCAAGAGAACAGGGAAACTCTCGAGCAGTACTTC.

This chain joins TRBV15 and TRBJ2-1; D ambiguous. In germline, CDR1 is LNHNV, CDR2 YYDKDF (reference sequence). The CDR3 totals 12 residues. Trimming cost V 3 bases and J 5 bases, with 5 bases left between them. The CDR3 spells CATSRVDNEQFF. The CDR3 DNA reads TGTGCCACCAGCAGGGTAGACAATGAGCAGTTCTTC.

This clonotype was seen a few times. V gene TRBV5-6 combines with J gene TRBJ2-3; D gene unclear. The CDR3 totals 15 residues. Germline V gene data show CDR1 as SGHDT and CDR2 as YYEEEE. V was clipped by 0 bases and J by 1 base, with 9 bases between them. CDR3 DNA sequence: TGTGCCAGCAGCTTGGTAAGTGCTGGCACAGATACGCAGTATTTT. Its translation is CASSLVSAGTDTQYF. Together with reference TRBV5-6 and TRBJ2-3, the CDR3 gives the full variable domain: DAGVTQSPTHLIKTRGQQVTLRCSPKSGHDTVSWYQQALGQGPQFIFQYYEEEERQRGNFPDRFSGHQFPNYSSELNVNALLLGDSALYLCASSLVSAGTDTQYFGPGTRLTVL.

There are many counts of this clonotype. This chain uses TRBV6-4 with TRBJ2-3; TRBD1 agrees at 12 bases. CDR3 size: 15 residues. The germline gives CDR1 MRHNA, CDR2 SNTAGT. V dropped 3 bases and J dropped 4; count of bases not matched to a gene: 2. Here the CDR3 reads CASSEGTGGADTQYF. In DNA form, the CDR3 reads TGTGCCAGCAGTGAAGGGACAGGGGGCGCAGATACGCAGTATTTT.

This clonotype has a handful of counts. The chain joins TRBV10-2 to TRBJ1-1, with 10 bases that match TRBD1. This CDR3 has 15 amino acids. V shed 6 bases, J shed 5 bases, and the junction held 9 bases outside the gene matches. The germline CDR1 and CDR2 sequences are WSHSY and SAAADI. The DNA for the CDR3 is TGCGCCAGCAGACAAACCGGGACAGGGGTAACTGAAGCTTTCTTT. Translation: CASRQTGTGVTEAFF.

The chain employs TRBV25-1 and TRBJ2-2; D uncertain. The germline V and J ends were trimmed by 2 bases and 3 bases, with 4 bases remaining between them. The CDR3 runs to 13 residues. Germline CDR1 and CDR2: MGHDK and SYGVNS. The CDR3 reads CASSERYTGELFF. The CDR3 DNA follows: TGTGCCAGCAGTGAAAGGTACACCGGGGAGCTGTTTTTT. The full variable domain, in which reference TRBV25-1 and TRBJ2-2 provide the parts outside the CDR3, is EADIYQTPRYLVIGTGKKITLECSQTMGHDKMYWYQQDPGMELHLIHYSYGVNSTEKGDLSSESTVSRIRTEHFPLTLESARPSHTSQYLCASSERYTGELFFGEGSRLTVL.

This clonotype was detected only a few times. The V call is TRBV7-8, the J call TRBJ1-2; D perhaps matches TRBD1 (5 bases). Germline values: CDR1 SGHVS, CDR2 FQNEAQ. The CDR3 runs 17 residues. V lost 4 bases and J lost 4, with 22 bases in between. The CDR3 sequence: CASSSEGRGRLGYGYTF. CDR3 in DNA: TGTGCCAGCAGCTCCGAGGGACGGGGACGGCTAGGCTATGGCTACACCTTC.

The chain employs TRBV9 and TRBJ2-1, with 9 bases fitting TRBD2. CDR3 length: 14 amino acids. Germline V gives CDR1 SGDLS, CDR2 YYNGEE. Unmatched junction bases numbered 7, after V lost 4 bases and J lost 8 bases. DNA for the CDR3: TGTGCCAGCAGCAAATGGACTAGCGCCGATGAGCAGTTCTTC. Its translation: CASSKWTSADEQFF.

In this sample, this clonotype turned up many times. CDR3 coding DNA: TGTGCCAGCAGCTTAATCTACGGGTTTCACACTGAAGCTTTCTTT. It specifies CASSLIYGFHTEAFF. This chain uses TRBV7-2 with TRBJ1-1; the D is unclear. CDR1 is SGHTA, CDR2 FQGNSA, per germline. Trimming left V 2 bases short and J 3 bases short, with 13 bases between. CDR3 length: 15 residues.

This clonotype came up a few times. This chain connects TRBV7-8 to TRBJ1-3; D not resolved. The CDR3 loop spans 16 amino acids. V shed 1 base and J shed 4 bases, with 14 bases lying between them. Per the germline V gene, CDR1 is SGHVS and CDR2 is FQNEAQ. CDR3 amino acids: CASSLDLKVGGNTIYF. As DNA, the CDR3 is TGTGCCAGCAGCTTAGATCTCAAAGTCGGCGGAAACACCATATATTTT.

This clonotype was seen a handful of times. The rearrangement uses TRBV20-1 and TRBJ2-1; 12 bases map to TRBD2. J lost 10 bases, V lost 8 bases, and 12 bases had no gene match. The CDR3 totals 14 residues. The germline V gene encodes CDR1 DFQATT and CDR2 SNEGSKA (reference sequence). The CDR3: CSYWLAGGPQEQFF. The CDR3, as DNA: TGCAGTTATTGGCTAGCGGGGGGGCCACAGGAGCAGTTCTTC.

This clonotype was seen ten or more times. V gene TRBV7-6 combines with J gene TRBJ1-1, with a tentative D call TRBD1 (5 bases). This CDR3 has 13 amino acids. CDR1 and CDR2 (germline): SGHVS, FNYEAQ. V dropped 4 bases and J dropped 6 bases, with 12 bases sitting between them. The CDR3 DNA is TGTGCCAGCAGCTCGGGGGGAAGGGCTGAAGCTTTCTTT. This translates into CASSSGGRAEAFF.